The clone carrying this T cell receptor beta chain occurred once. This record comes from a study of blood T cell repertoires in COVID-19. Study overall: Spain, Italy and the United States supplied samples that represented acute and convalescent COVID-19. T cells, B-cell-depleted T cells, or PBMCs provided the cDNA or gDNA that served as material.

The Seattle patients joined while their infection was active and were tracked longitudinally afterward. CDR1 MDHEN and CDR2 SYDVKM come from the germline V gene. The length of the CDR3 is 13 residues. The trim removed 8 bases at V and 7 bases at J, leaving 6 bases unmatched. In the source study's methods: Amplification of reference gene primers provided the estimated nucleated cell counts. The assay was immunoSEQ multiplex PCR, and TCRdb's table has in-frame clones only and misses some. V and J calls plus clone size are reproduced from that table; the DNA served to infer D and trimming. Of around 170,000 clones listed, roughly 81% are singletons.

This TCR derives from an elderly woman with COVID-19, enrolled during active disease. Sequenced material: peripheral blood. V usage is TRBV28 and J usage is TRBJ1-5; 9 positions match TRBD1. The CDR3 sequence is CASSTGGGQPQHF. CDR3 nucleotides: TGTGCCAGCTCTACAGGGGGCGGACAGCCCCAGCATTTT.